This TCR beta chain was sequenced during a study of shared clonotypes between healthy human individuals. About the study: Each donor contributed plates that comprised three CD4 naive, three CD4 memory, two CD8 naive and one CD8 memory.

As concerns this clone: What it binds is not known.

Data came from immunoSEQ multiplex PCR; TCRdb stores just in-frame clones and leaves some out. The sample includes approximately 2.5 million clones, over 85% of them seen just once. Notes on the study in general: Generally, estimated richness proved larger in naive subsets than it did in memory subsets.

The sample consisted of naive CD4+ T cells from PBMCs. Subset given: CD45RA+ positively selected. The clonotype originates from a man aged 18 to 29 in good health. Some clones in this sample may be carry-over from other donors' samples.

CDR3 loop: CASSLAGVDTGELFF. The CDR3 nucleotides are TGCGCCAGCAGCTTAGCGGGAGTCGACACCGGGGAGCTGTTTTTT. The chain combines TRBV5-1 with TRBJ2-2; TRBD2 matches at 8 bases. This CDR3 has 15 amino acids. V lost 2 bases and J lost 3; bases outside the gene matches: 3. Germline values: CDR1 SGHRS, CDR2 YFSETQ.